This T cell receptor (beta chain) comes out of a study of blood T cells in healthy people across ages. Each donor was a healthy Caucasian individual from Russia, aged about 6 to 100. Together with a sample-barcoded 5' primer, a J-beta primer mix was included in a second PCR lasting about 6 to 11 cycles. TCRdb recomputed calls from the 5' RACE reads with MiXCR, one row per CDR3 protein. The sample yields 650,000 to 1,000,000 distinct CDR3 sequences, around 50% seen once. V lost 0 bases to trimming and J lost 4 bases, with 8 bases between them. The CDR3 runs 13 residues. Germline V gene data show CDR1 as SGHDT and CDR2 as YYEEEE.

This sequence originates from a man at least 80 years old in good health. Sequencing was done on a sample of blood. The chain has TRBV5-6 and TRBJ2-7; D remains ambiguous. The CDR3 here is CASSLADRYEQYF. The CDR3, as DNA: TGTGCCAGCAGCTTGGCAGATCGATACGAGCAGTACTTC.